This TCR beta chain was recovered during a study of cytomegalovirus exposure and HLA in healthy donors. Both 60 Vbeta primers and 13 Jbeta primers went into the PCR. Only in-frame clones appear in the TCRdb table, and some are missing; sequencing was by immunoSEQ multiplex PCR. The table has about 130,000 clones, about four fifths seen once. Sequencing was performed on PBMCs. This sequence originates from a woman aged 55-75 years in good health and CMV-seropositive.

CDR3 region: CAIRAGYEQFF. For the CDR3, the DNA is TGTGCCATCAGGGCCGGGTATGAGCAGTTCTTC. The J gene is TRBJ2-1, the V gene TRBV10-3; D ambiguous. The germline V gene has CDR1 ENHRY and CDR2 SYGVKD. With 6 bases removed from V and 8 bases from J, the gap between germline ends came to 8 bases. This CDR3 comprises 11 residues.